This entry lists 14 T cell receptor beta chains sequenced from one sample in a study of T cells after yellow fever vaccination. TCRdb ran MiXCR on the 5' RACE reads and lists one entry per CDR3 protein. The sample includes 310,000 or so distinct CDR3 sequences, roughly 4% of them seen just once. Sequencing was performed on PBMCs, taken on the day of the yellow fever booster vaccination. Receptor source: a man aged 18 to 35 who received the YFV17D yellow fever vaccine.

This clonotype was found many times. The chain combines TRBV12-3 or TRBV12-4 with TRBJ2-3; perhaps D is TRBD1 or TRBD2 (6 bases each). The CDR3 is 14 residues long. Trimming pared 7 bases from V and 3 bases from J, leaving 14 bases between. CDR3 in amino acids: CASKDGGLTDTQYF. The CDR3 DNA is TGTGCCAGCAAGGACGGGGGCTTGACAGATACGCAGTATTTT.

This clonotype was observed once. The chain combines TRBV11-2 with TRBJ2-5; 10 bases are shared with TRBD1. The V gene end was trimmed by 10 bases and the J gene end by 5 bases; junction bases not matched to a gene: 16. CDR3 size: 16 residues. Germline V CDR1 and CDR2: SGHAT, FQNNGV. CDR3 bases: TGTGCCACCTCAGCTCCCCGGACAGGGGGTACGGAGACCCAGTACTTC. Translated: CATSAPRTGGTETQYF.

This clonotype was detected a few times. V and J are TRBV4-3 and TRBJ2-3; TRBD2 matches at 8 bases. Germline V lookup: CDR1 LGHNA, CDR2 YSLEER. The CDR3 totals 15 residues. V lost 2 bases to trimming and J lost 4 bases; unmatched junction nucleotides: 5. CDR3 sequence: CASSQQAGEPDTQYF. DNA of the CDR3: TGCGCCAGCAGCCAACAAGCGGGGGAACCAGATACGCAGTATTTT.

This clonotype was seen ten or more times. The chain combines TRBV4-1 with TRBJ1-5; tentatively, D is TRBD1 (6 bases). CDR3 length equals 15 residues. Germline V gene sequence: CDR1 MGHRA, CDR2 YSYEKL. With 1 base removed from V and 3 bases from J, the gap between germline ends came to 10 bases. This CDR3 reads CASSQGGGDNQPQHF. The CDR3 nucleotides read TGCGCCAGCAGCCAAGGAGGGGGAGACAATCAGCCCCAGCATTTT.

This clonotype was counted at least ten times. The chain is built from TRBV7-6 and TRBJ1-1; D not resolved. Trimming cost V 2 bases and J 1 base, with 5 bases left between them. CDR1 SGHVS and CDR2 FNYEAQ come from the germline V gene. The CDR3 covers 13 residues. The CDR3 nucleotides are TGTGCCAGCAGCTTAATGGGGAACACTGAAGCTTTCTTT. Its translation: CASSLMGNTEAFF.

The chain combines TRBV6-2 or TRBV6-3 with TRBJ2-7; tentative D call: TRBD2 (5 bases). Germline V CDR1 and CDR2: MNHEY, SVGEGT. There are 15 residues in the CDR3. V lost 3 bases to trimming and J lost 3 bases, with 15 bases between them. The CDR3 DNA sequence: TGTGCCAGCAGTTATCCCCACGGGGTCGGCTACGAGCAGTACTTC. Protein sequence: CASSYPHGVGYEQYF.

The J gene is TRBJ2-2, the V gene TRBV5-1, with TRBD2 identical over 10 bases. The CDR3 spans 16 residues. Germline V gene sequence: CDR1 SGHRS, CDR2 YFSETQ. Trimming removed 5 bases from V and 0 bases from J; junction bases left unmatched: 4. The CDR3, as DNA: TGCGCCAGCAGGTGGACTAGCGGAACGAACACCGGGGAGCTGTTTTTT. This translates into CASRWTSGTNTGELFF.

V usage is TRBV7-8 and J usage is TRBJ2-3; D ambiguous. CDR3 length: 14 residues. The V gene's germline CDR1 is SGHVS and CDR2 FQNEAQ. V gave up 7 bases and J gave up 0 bases, with 11 bases separating them. The CDR3 nucleotides read TGTGCCAGCAACGGACGGTTGAGCACAGATACGCAGTATTTT. Its translation: CASNGRLSTDTQYF. The whole variable domain, filled in from reference TRBV7-8 and TRBJ2-3, reads GAGVSQSPRYKVAKRGQDVALRCDPISGHVSLFWYQQALGQGPEFLTYFQNEAQLDKSGLPSDRFFAERPEGSVSTLKIQRTQQEDSAVYLCASNGRLSTDTQYFGPGTRLTVL.

This clonotype turned up a few times. CDR3 amino acids: CASSQDLSLAGTIRELFF. CDR3 bases: TGCGCCAGCAGCCAAGATCTTTCTCTAGCGGGGACCATCCGGGAGCTGTTTTTT. The chain recombines TRBV4-3 with TRBJ2-2; 9 positions agree with TRBD2. Trimming took 0 bases from V and 9 from J; bases not matched to a gene: 14. Germline V gives CDR1 LGHNA, CDR2 YSLEER. The CDR3 sequence is 18 residues long.

This clonotype came up a few times. The V and J genes are TRBV7-9 and TRBJ2-4; TRBD1 matches at 7 bases. Germline trimming cut 5 bases from V and 4 bases from J; bases unmatched to any gene: 11. The germline CDR1 and CDR2 sequences are SEHNR and FQNEAQ (reference sequence). The CDR3 totals 16 residues. The CDR3 reads CASSTGQAGAKNIQYF. For the CDR3, the DNA is TGTGCCAGCAGCACCGGACAGGCAGGCGCTAAAAACATTCAGTACTTC.

J is TRBJ1-2 and V is TRBV5-4, with D possibly TRBD1 on 5 matching bases. The CDR3 extends over 14 amino acids. The V end lost 4 bases, the J end lost 7 bases, and 17 bases lay between the germline ends. Germline CDR1 is SGHNT and CDR2 is YYREEE (reference sequence). CDR3 sequence: CASSPGGSSGGYTF. In nucleotides, the CDR3 is TGTGCCAGCAGCCCGGGGGGGTCTTCGGGTGGCTACACCTTC.

Ten or more counts support this clonotype. The chain links TRBV10-3 to TRBJ2-7; no reliable D call. CDR1 is ENHRY and CDR2 is SYGVKD in the germline V gene. The CDR3 is 17 amino acids. The V end was cut by 6 bases, the J end by 0 bases, with 21 bases between. CDR3 sequence (DNA): TGTGCCATCAGCCGATTCCCAGTAACAGAGAGCTCCTACGAGCAGTACGTC. As protein: CAISRFPVTESSYEQYV.

In this sample, this clonotype turned up many times. The V call is TRBV4-1, the J call TRBJ2-3; 12 positions match TRBD2. Unmatched junction bases numbered 6, after V lost 1 base and J lost 4 bases. The CDR3 length is 17 residues. The V gene's germline CDR1 is MGHRA and CDR2 YSYEKL. The DNA of the CDR3 is TGCGCCAGCAGCCAAGGGACTAGCGGGGCCCGGGCAGATACGCAGTATTTT. Its translation: CASSQGTSGARADTQYF.

This clonotype has just a few counts. This rearrangement joins TRBV7-6 to TRBJ2-7; D might be TRBD1 (5 bases). V shed 6 bases and J shed 4 bases, with 19 bases lying between them. Germline V gene lookup returns CDR1 SGHVS and CDR2 FNYEAQ. The CDR3 totals 15 residues. This CDR3 reads CASRPFARGEYEQYF. The CDR3 nucleotides are TGTGCCAGCAGACCATTTGCTAGGGGCGAGTACGAGCAGTACTTC.